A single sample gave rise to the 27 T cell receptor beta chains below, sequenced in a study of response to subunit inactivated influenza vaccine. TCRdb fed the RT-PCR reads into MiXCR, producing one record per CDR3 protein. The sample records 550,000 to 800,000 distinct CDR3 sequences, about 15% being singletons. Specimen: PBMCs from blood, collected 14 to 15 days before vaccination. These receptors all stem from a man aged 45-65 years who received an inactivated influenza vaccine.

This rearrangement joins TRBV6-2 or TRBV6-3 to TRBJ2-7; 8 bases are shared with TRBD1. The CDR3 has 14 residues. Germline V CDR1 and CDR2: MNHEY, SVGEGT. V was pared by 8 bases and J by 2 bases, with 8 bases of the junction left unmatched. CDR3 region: CASGQTGVAYEQYF. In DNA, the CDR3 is TGTGCCAGCGGACAGACAGGGGTTGCCTACGAGCAGTACTTC.

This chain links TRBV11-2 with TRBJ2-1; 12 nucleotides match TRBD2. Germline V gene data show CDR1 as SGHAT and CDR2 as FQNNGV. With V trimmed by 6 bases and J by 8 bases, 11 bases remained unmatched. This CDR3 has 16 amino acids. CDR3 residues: CASRLGTSGRSHEQFF. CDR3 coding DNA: TGTGCCAGCAGACTAGGCACTAGCGGGAGGAGCCATGAGCAGTTCTTC.

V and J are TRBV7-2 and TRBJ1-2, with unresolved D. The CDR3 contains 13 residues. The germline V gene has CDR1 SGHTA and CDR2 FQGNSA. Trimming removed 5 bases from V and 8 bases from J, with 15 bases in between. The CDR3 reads CASSIPPRPGYTF. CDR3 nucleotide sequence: TGTGCCAGCAGCATCCCGCCGAGGCCGGGCTACACCTTC.

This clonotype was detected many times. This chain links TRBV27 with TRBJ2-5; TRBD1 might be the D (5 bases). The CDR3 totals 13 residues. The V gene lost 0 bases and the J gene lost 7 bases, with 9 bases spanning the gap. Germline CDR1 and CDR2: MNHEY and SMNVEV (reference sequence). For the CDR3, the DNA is TGTGCCAGCAGTTTATCGGCAAGGGGGACCCAGTACTTC. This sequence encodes CASSLSARGTQYF.

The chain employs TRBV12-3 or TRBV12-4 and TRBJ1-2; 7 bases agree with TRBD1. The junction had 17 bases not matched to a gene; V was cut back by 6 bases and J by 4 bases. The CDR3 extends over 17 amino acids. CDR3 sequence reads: CASRRGTDRLTSYGYTF. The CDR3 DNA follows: TGTGCCAGCAGGCGCGGGACAGACCGTCTTACTTCCTATGGCTACACCTTC.

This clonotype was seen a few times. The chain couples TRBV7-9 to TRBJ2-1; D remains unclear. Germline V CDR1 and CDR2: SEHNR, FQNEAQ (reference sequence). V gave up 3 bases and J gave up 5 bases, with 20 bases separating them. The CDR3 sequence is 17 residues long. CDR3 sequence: CASSFGISALLNNEQFF. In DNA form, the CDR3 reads TGTGCCAGCAGCTTCGGTATCAGCGCTCTGCTCAACAATGAGCAGTTCTTC.

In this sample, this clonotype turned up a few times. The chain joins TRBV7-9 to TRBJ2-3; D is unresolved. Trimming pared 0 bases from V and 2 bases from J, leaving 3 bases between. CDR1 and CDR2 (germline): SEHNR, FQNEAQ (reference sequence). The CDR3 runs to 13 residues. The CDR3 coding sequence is TGTGCCAGCAGCTTAGCGTACACAGATACGCAGTATTTT. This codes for CASSLAYTDTQYF.

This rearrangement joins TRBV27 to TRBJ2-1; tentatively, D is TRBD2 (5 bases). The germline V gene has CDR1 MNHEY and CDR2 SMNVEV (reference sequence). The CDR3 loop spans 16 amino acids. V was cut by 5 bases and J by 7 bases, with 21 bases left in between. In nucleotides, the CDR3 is TGTGCCAGCAGTAGCCCTAGCAGATCCTACAATAATGAGCAGTTCTTC. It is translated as CASSSPSRSYNNEQFF.

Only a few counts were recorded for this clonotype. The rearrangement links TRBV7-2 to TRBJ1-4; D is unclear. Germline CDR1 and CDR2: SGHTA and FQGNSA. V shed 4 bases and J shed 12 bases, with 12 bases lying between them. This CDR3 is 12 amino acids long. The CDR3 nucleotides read TGTGCCAGCAGCTCATACGTTGGGGAACTGTTTTTT. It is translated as CASSSYVGELFF.

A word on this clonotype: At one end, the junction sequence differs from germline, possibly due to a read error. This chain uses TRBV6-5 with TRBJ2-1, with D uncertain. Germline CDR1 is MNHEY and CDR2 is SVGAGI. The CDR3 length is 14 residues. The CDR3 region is CASSYRPTYDEQFF. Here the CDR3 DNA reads TGTGCCAGCAGTTACCGTCCTACCTACGATGAGCAGTTCTTC.

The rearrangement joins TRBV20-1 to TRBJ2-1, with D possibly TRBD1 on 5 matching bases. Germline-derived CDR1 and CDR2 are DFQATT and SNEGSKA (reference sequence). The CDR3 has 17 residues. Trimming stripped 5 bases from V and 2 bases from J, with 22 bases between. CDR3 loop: CSAHFIGASRPYNEQFF. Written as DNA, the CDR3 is TGCAGTGCTCACTTTATAGGGGCCAGTAGGCCCTACAATGAGCAGTTCTTC.

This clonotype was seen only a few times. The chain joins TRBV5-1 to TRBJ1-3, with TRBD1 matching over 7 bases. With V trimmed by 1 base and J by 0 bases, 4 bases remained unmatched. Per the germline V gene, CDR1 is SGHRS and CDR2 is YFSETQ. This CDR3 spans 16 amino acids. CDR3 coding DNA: TGCGCCAGCAGCTTGAGTGGGACAGTCTCTGGAAACACCATATATTTT. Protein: CASSLSGTVSGNTIYF.

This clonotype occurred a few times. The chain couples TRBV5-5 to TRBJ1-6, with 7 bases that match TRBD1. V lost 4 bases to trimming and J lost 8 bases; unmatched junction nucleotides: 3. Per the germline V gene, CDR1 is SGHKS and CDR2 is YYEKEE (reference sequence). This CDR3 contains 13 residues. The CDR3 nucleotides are TGTGCCAGCAGCGCCGACAGGGATTCACCCCTCCACTTT. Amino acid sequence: CASSADRDSPLHF. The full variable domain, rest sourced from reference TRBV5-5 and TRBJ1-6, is DAGVTQSPTHLIKTRGQQVTLRCSPISGHKSVSWYQQVLGQGPQFIFQYYEKEERGRGNFPDRFSARQFPNYSSELNVNALLLGDSALYLCASSADRDSPLHFGNGTRLTVT.

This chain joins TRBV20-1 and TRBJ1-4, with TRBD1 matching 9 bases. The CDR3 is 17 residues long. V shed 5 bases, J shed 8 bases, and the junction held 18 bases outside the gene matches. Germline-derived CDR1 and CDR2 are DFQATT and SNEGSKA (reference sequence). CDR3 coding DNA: TGCAGTGCTTACCCCCTTAGAACAGGGGGCGCTGGGGAAAAACTGTTTTTT. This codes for CSAYPLRTGGAGEKLFF.

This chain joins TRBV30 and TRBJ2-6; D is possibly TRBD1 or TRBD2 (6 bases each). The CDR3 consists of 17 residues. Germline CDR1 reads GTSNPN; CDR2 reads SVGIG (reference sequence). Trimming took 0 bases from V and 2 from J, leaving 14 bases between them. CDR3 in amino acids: CAWSVPRGHTGANVLTF. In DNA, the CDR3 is TGTGCCTGGAGTGTACCTCGGGGGCATACTGGGGCCAACGTCCTGACTTTC.

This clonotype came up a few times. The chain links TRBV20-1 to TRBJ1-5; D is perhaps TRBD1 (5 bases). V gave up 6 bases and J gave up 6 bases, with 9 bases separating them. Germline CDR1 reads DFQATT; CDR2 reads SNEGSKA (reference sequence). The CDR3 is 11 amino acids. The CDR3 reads CSAAGFQPQHF. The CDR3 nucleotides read TGCAGTGCAGCAGGGTTTCAGCCCCAGCATTTT.

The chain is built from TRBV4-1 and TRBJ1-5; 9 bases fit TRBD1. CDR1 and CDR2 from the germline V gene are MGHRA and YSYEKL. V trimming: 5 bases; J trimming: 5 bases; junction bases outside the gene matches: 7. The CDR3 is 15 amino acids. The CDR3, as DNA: TGCGCCAGCAGCTTCTACGGGACAGGGCATCAGCCCCAGCATTTT. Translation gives CASSFYGTGHQPQHF.

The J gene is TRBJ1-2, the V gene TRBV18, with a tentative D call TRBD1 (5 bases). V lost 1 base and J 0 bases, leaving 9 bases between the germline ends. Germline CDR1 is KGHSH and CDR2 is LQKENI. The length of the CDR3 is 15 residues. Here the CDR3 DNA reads TGTGCCAGCTCACCACGGGACGGTACTAACTATGGCTACACCTTC. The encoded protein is CASSPRDGTNYGYTF. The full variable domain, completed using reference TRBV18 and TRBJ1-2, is NAGVMQNPRHLVRRRGQEARLRCSPMKGHSHVYWYRQLPEEGLKFMVYLQKENIIDESGMPKERFSAEFPKEGPSILRIQQVVRGDSAAYFCASSPRDGTNYGYTFGSGTRLTVV.

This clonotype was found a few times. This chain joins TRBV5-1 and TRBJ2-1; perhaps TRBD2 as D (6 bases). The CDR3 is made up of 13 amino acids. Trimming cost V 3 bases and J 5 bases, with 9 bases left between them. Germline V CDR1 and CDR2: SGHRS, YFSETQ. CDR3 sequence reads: CASSSRGDNEQFF. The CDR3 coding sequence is TGCGCCAGCAGCTCGCGCGGGGACAATGAGCAGTTCTTC.

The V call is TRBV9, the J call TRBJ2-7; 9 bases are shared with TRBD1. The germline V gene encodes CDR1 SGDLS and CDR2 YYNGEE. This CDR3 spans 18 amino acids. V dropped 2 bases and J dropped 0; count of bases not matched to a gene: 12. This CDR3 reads CASSVHRDRVPYSYEQYF. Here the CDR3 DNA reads TGTGCCAGCAGCGTCCACCGGGACAGGGTCCCATACTCCTACGAGCAGTACTTC.

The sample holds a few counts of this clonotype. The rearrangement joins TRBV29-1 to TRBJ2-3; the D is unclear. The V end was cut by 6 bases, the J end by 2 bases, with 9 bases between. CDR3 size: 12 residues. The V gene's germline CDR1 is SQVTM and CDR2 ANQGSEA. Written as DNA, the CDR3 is TGCAGCGTGGGGAAGCTCACAGATACGCAGTATTTT. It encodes CSVGKLTDTQYF.

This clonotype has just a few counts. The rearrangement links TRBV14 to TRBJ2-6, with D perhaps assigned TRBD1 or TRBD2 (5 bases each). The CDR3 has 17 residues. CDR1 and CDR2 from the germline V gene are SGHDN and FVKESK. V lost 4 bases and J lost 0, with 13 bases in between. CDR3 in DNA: TGTGCCAGCAGCCGGTATGAGGGGCCCTCTGGGGCCAACGTCCTGACTTTC. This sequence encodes CASSRYEGPSGANVLTF.

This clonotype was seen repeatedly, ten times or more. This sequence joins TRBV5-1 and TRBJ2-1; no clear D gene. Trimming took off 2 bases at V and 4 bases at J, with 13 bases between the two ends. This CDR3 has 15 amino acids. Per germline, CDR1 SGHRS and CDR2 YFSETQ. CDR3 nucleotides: TGCGCCAGCAGCTTCACGGCTGATTTTTACAATGAGCAGTTCTTC. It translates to CASSFTADFYNEQFF.

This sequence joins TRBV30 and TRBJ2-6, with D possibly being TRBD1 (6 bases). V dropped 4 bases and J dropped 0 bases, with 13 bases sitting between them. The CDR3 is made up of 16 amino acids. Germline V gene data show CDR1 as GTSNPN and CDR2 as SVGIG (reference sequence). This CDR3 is CAWTGDTDSGANVLTF. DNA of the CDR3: TGTGCCTGGACCGGGGACACCGACTCTGGGGCCAACGTCCTGACTTTC.

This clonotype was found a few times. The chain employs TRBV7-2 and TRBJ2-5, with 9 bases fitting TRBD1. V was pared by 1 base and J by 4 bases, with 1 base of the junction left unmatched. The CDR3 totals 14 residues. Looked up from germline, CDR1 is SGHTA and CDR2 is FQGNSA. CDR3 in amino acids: CASSLEQGAETQYF. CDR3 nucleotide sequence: TGTGCCAGCAGCTTAGAACAGGGGGCAGAGACCCAGTACTTC.

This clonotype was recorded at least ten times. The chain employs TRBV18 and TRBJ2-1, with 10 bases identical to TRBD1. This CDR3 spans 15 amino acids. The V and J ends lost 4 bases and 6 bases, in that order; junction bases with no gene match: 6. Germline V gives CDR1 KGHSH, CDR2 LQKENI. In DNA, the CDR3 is TGTGCCAGCTCACTGAGACAGGGGGCAGGCAATGAGCAGTTCTTC. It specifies CASSLRQGAGNEQFF.

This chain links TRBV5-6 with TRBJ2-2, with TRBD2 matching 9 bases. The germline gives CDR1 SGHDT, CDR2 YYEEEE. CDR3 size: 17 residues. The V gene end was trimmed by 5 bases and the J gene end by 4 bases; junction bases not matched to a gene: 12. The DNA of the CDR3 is TGTGCCAGCAGTCCGGGACTAGCCCCTACGGGCACCGGGGAGCTGTTTTTT. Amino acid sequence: CASSPGLAPTGTGELFF.